This record covers a single T cell receptor (beta chain). Its antigen is currently not known. Per-base qualities were not stored, and no clone one base away is much larger. This record belongs to a study of T cell changes during pregnancy in multiple sclerosis (dated by TCRdb to 2018 to 2020). Broadly, across the study: Changes in the T cell repertoire over the course of pregnancy were examined in this study in women with multiple sclerosis.

Library prep was done by the immunoSEQ multiplex PCR assay. The clones in this table, taken by TCRdb from immuneACCESS, are in-frame only. Not every clone is retained; where verified, under half of the shortfall comes from an unresolved V gene, and the cause of the rest is unknown. This sample gives around 97,000 clones in total; approximately 90% of them show up just once. The ten largest make up roughly 0.93% of the sample. Measured from the cysteine to the phenylalanine, the CDR3 is 14 residues long. The retained sequence is limited to the CDR3, 42 bases, with the frame set at the first base. According to the germline V gene, CDR1 reads MNHNS and CDR2 reads SASEGT. Between the V and J ends, shortened by 6 bases and 1 base respectively, the junction contains 12 bases.

This specimen was peripheral blood, taken after pregnancy. Recombination linked TRBV6-1 to TRBJ1-1; the D gene is unclear. This receptor was obtained from a female donor with multiple sclerosis, enrolled in a pregnancy study. The CDR3 corresponds to CASSRKEANTEAFF. Read as DNA, the sequence is TGTGCCAGCAGCCGAAAGGAGGCGAACACTGAAGCTTTCTTT.